This T cell receptor (beta chain) derives from a study of CD8+ T cells in alopecia areata. In the study overall: Tofacitinib continued for 6 to 18 months and was then withheld for 6 months.

Points from the study as a whole: Whereas mice showed it more clearly, TCR sharing across patients was murkier, possibly because of HLA. Lesional scalp, notably in alopecia totalis/universalis, had clonality above that of normal scalp.

Sequencing relied on a cDNA template that was reverse transcribed from extracted RNA. Generated by immunoSEQ multiplex PCR, the TCRdb table keeps only in-frame clones and is missing some. The table has approximately 150,000 clones, 87% seen once. This clone was detected once. Its antigen is unidentified. This CDR3 region has 14 residues. Germline V gene data show CDR1 as MNHEY and CDR2 as SMNVEV (reference sequence). Between the trimmed V and J ends, which lost 6 bases and 6 bases, there was a span of 18 bases. The sequence was collected from a human donor with alopecia areata. The sequences come from CD8+ T cells sorted from blood, collected at week 0. The V and J genes are TRBV27 and TRBJ2-7, with D possibly TRBD2 on 5 matching bases. The CDR3 sequence: CASSLLDNNGEQYF. The CDR3 nucleotides read TGTGCCAGCAGCCTACTAGATAATAACGGCGAGCAGTACTTC.